The sequence of this T cell receptor (beta chain) was determined in a study of CD8+CD57+ T cells in acquired aplastic anemia. About the study: For CD4+ cells, healthy donors had an average of about 10 million reads.

Investigators profiled TCR beta VDJ and CDR3 from genomic DNA template. TCRdb reanalysed the reads using MiXCR and keeps one entry per CDR3 protein. The table has about 180,000 distinct CDR3 sequences, 45% to 50% seen once. Study-wide results and caveats: Common to patients and controls were roughly 30 CD8+ CDR3 sequences. Patients were compared with controls for CD8+ Simpson's diversity, and no significant difference emerged.

This clonotype appeared a single time. Antigen unknown. The length of the CDR3 is 13 residues. V lost 6 bases, J lost 9 bases, and 15 bases lay in between. Germline V CDR1 and CDR2: MNHNS, SASEGT. The V and J genes are TRBV6-1 and TRBJ1-5; D perhaps matches TRBD1 (5 bases). The sample taken for sequencing was sorted CD4+, CD8+, or CD8+CD57+ T cells (not recorded which) from PBMCs. The sequence derives from a human donor in good health. The CDR3 region is CASSSGTVRPQHF. In DNA form, the CDR3 reads TGTGCCAGCAGCTCCGGGACCGTCCGGCCCCAGCATTTT.